This entry concerns a single T cell receptor (beta chain). Primers for the PCR totalled 60 Vbeta and 13 Jbeta. The assay was immunoSEQ multiplex PCR, and TCRdb's table has in-frame clones only and misses some. Of about 120,000 clones detected, around 66% appear once; the ten largest clones hold about 8.1%. These data are taken from a study of cytomegalovirus exposure and HLA in healthy donors. Germline assignment: CDR1 SGHRS and CDR2 YFSETQ. The CDR3 extends over 14 amino acids. Deletions cut 4 bases from V and 8 bases from J, with 16 bases between. The V call is TRBV5-1, the J call TRBJ1-5; tentatively, D is TRBD1 (6 bases). Source material: PBMCs. The sequence was collected from a woman aged 40 to 49 in good health and CMV-seropositive. CDR3: CASSLEGGNKPQHF. The CDR3 nucleotides are TGCGCCAGCAGCCTGGAGGGGGGGAATAAGCCCCAGCATTTT.